Following are 11 T cell receptor beta chains from one sample sequenced in a study of T cell responses to AZD1222 COVID-19 vaccine. The repertoire was sequenced with immunoSEQ multiplex PCR; TCRdb's copy has only in-frame clones and lacks some. The data contain some 140,000 clones, around 93% of them singletons. The specimen comprised peripheral blood, sampled on day 0 of AZD1222 vaccination. The origin of the receptors is an adult in good health.

This chain links TRBV2 with TRBJ2-7, with D uncertain. The CDR3 loop spans 11 amino acids. Germline CDR1 reads SNHLY; CDR2 reads FYNNEI. Trimming took off 6 bases at V and 5 bases at J, with 8 bases between the two ends. The CDR3 nucleotides are TGTGCCAGCAGCGCCTGGGACGAGCAGTACTTC. Its translation: CASSAWDEQYF.

This sequence joins TRBV6-7 and TRBJ1-1; D call uncertain. TRBV6-7 is annotated as an ORF whose role is uncertain. V lost 0 bases and J 1 base, leaving 24 bases between the germline ends. There are 20 residues in the CDR3. The CDR3 is CASSYSELTIPGVRNTEAFF. The CDR3 coding sequence is TGTGCCAGCAGTTACTCGGAACTTACTATTCCGGGAGTCAGGAACACTGAAGCTTTCTTT.

This sequence joins TRBV5-6 and TRBJ2-5; TRBD2 agrees at 12 bases. V was pared by 4 bases and J by 2 bases, with 0 bases of the junction left unmatched. Germline V gene sequence: CDR1 SGHDT, CDR2 YYEEEE. This CDR3 contains 14 residues. DNA of the CDR3: TGTGCCAGCAGCGGACTAGCGGGACAAGAGACCCAGTACTTC. As protein: CASSGLAGQETQYF.

J is TRBJ1-5 and V is TRBV6-5, with D hard to call. The CDR3 loop spans 14 amino acids. CDR1 is MNHEY, CDR2 SVGAGI, per germline. Deletions cut 8 bases from V and 4 bases from J, with 15 bases between. The CDR3 reads CASLGGWANQPQHF. CDR3 nucleotide sequence: TGTGCCAGCTTAGGTGGGTGGGCGAATCAGCCCCAGCATTTT.

J is TRBJ2-5 and V is TRBV5-1, with TRBD1 identical over 7 bases. The germline V gene has CDR1 SGHRS and CDR2 YFSETQ. The CDR3 loop spans 13 amino acids. V gave up 4 bases and J gave up 5 bases; unmatched junction bases: 5. This chain's CDR3 is CASSVGTAETQYF. CDR3 in DNA: TGCGCCAGCAGCGTAGGGACAGCCGAGACCCAGTACTTC.

The chain couples TRBV4-3 to TRBJ2-2, with 8 bases fitting TRBD1. CDR3 size: 15 residues. Germline V gene sequence: CDR1 LGHNA, CDR2 YSLEER. The J segment lost 7 bases and the V segment lost 0 bases, leaving 4 bases of the junction unmatched. The CDR3 DNA follows: TGCGCCAGCAGCCAAGATACCAGGGGGCTCGGGGAGCTGTTTTTT. Encoded protein: CASSQDTRGLGELFF.

The chain joins TRBV6-5 to TRBJ2-7, with 8 positions matching TRBD2. Unmatched junction bases numbered 8, after V lost 6 bases and J lost 4 bases. The CDR3 extends over 14 amino acids. Germline lookup yields CDR1 MNHEY and CDR2 SVGAGI. The CDR3 coding sequence is TGTGCCAGCAGAGCGGGACTAGTTCGGTACGAGCAGTACTTC. Translated: CASRAGLVRYEQYF.

The chain joins TRBV28 to TRBJ1-4; D unresolved. V was pared by 3 bases and J by 5 bases, with 10 bases between. CDR3 size: 14 residues. Germline CDR1 reads MDHEN; CDR2 reads SYDVKM. The CDR3, as DNA: TGTGCCAGCAGTTTTAGAAACTGGAATGAAAAACTGTTTTTT. Encoded protein: CASSFRNWNEKLFF.

This clone was picked up a small number of times. The V gene is TRBV24-1, the J gene TRBJ2-2; unclear D gene. V was cut by 9 bases and J by 5 bases, with 9 bases left in between. The CDR3 length is 12 residues. CDR1 and CDR2 from the germline V gene are KGHDR and SFDVKD. The CDR3 DNA follows: TGTGCCACCCTGTCCGGAACCGGGGAGCTGTTTTTT. Encoded protein: CATLSGTGELFF.

A single count supports this clone. The CDR3 DNA reads TGCAGCGTTGCTACAGGGAGCTCCTACGAGCAGTACTTC. Its translation is CSVATGSSYEQYF. This chain links TRBV29-1 with TRBJ2-7, with TRBD1 as a possible D gene (6 bases). This CDR3 comprises 13 residues. V lost 4 bases and J lost 0, with 10 bases in between. CDR1 and CDR2 from the germline V gene are SQVTM and ANQGSEA.

This clone was counted a single time. The J gene is TRBJ1-3, the V gene TRBV10-3; 11 bases agree with TRBD1. CDR1 is ENHRY, CDR2 SYGVKD, per germline. With 6 bases clipped from V and 4 bases from J, the junction kept 5 bases outside the gene matches. The CDR3 is 15 amino acids. The CDR3 sequence: CAIRDRGLVGNTIYF. The CDR3 nucleotides are TGTGCCATCAGGGACAGGGGGCTCGTCGGAAACACCATATATTTT.